The 2 T cell receptor beta chains below were found in one sample sequenced in a study of cytomegalovirus exposure and HLA in healthy donors. PCR employed 60 Vbeta and 13 Jbeta primers. Method: immunoSEQ multiplex PCR; TCRdb's copy keeps in-frame clones and lacks some. The data show over 150,000 clones, with about 78% seen just once and just under 3% held by the top ten. The specimen sequenced was PBMCs. Every receptor here comes from a woman aged 30 to 39 in good health and CMV-seronegative.

The chain carries TRBV27 and TRBJ1-5, with D possibly being TRBD1 (6 bases). This CDR3 spans 12 amino acids. Between the trimmed V and J ends, which lost 5 bases and 9 bases, there was a span of 11 bases. Germline assignment: CDR1 MNHEY and CDR2 SMNVEV (reference sequence). CDR3 DNA: TGTGCCAGCAGTAGGCCAGGGGCGCCCCAGCATTTT. As protein: CASSRPGAPQHF.

The genes are TRBV18 and TRBJ2-5; 9 bases match TRBD2. Losses at the gene ends were 1 base for V and 4 bases for J; bases not matched to a gene: 4. CDR1 and CDR2 from the germline V gene are KGHSH and LQKENI. The CDR3 loop spans 15 amino acids. CDR3 loop: CASSPQAGGLETQYF. CDR3 DNA: TGTGCCAGCTCACCACAGGCGGGGGGGCTAGAGACCCAGTACTTC.